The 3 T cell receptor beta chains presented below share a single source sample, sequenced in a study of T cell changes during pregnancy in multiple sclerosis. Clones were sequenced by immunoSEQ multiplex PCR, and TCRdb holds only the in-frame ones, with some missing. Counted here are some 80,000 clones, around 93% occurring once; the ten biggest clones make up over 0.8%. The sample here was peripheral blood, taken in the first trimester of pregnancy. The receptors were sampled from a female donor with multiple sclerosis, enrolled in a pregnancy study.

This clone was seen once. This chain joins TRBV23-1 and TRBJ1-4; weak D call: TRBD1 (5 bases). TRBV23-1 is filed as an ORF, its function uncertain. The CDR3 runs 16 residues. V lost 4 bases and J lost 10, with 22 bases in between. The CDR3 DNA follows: TGCGCCAGCAGTCCCGTGGGTCGCCGCTTTAGGGGAAAACTGTTTTTT. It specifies CASSPVGRRFRGKLFF.

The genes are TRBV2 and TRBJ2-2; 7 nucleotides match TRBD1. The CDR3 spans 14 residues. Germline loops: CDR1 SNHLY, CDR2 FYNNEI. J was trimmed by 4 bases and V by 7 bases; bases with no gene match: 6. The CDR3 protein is CASTDTGVTGELFF. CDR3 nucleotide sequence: TGTGCCAGCACAGATACAGGGGTCACCGGGGAGCTGTTTTTT.

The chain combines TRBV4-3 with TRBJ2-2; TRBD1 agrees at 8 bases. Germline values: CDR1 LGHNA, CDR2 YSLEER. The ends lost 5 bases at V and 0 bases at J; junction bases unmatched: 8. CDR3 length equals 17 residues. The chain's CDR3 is CASSTEAGGANTGELFF. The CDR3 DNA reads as TGCGCCAGCAGCACGGAGGCAGGGGGCGCGAACACCGGGGAGCTGTTTTTT.